Listed below are T cell receptor beta chains from one sample, sequenced in a study of blood T cell repertoires in COVID-19. Profiled with immunoSEQ multiplex PCR; TCRdb holds only in-frame clones, not every one. The repertoire has tens of thousands of clones, roughly 90% of them found once; the top ten carry 6.9%. The sample consisted of peripheral blood. Receptors were obtained from a human donor in a cohort sampled during active COVID-19. The conserved cysteine and the conserved F or W are not part of the CDR3 here. Size values are once, few and many counts, or a class for expanded clones, and some rows have none.

>.|TRBV6-5
ASSTQGGSGYT
>.|TRBV20-1
SARRADTQY
>once|TRBV5-5
ASSSGTGGNIQY
>few|TRBV15
ATSLDRAEQY
>.|TRBV18
ASSPLNTGELF
>once|TRBV6-5
ASRRTGGETQY
>once|TRBV5-1
ASSLAWGTSNTEAF
>.|TRBV23-1
ASSRLTAGMNTEAF
>.|TRBV10-3
AISGPGLEGAGELF
>.|TRBV27
ASSSGLAGGPRSDTQY
>once|TRBV10-1
ASSYSSYEQY
>once|TRBV12-3/TRBV12-4
ASSRTGGTEAF
>.|TRBV27
ASSWTGTGRAEAF
>.|TRBV18
ASSPMGTSGNYGYT
>.|TRBV18
ASSLAGTPGNTIY
>.|TRBV5-1
ASSLEQASSGNTIY
>.|TRBV19
ASSVKWGAEAF
>.|TRBV11-3
ASSPNRDRDYEQY
>.|TRBV18
ASSPQGAANTGELF
>.|TRBV5-1
ASSLGARQAGNTIY
>.|TRBV19
ASSAGGTGQGANTEAF
>.|TRBV4-1
ASSQDPGVLILAF
>once|TRBV14
ASSQRDRGLSSGNTIY
>.|TRBV7-8
ASSLAVKGGEKLF